One and the same sample provided the 16 T cell receptor beta chains below, sequenced in a study of T cell responses to AZD1222 COVID-19 vaccine. The protocol was immunoSEQ multiplex PCR, while the TCRdb copy is restricted to in-frame clones and leaves out a portion. The data hold more than 100,000 clones, with about nine tenths observed a single time. The source was peripheral blood, collected on day 0 of AZD1222 vaccination. The receptor set was obtained from an adult in good health.

V and J are TRBV15 and TRBJ1-2; TRBD1 might be the D (5 bases). Trimming took 0 bases from V and 8 from J, leaving 22 bases between them. Germline CDR1 and CDR2: LNHNV and YYDKDF (reference sequence). CDR3 length: 17 residues. CDR3 nucleotides: TGTGCCACCAGCAGAGAGGCCACACTCGGGGGAGGTGGGGGCTACACCTTC. Its translation is CATSREATLGGGGGYTF.

The V and J genes are TRBV11-2 and TRBJ1-1; unclear D gene. The germline V and J ends were trimmed by 1 base and 4 bases, with 7 bases remaining between them. The CDR3 spans 13 residues. Germline V gene lookup returns CDR1 SGHAT and CDR2 FQNNGV. CDR3 DNA: TGTGCCAGCAGCTTAGGGGATACCACTGAAGCTTTCTTT. Its translation is CASSLGDTTEAFF.

This clone came up a few times. The rearrangement links TRBV30 to TRBJ2-7, with D maybe TRBD1 (5 bases). CDR1 and CDR2 (germline): GTSNPN, SVGIG (reference sequence). Trimming removed 3 bases at V and 0 bases at J, with 9 bases between. The CDR3 contains 13 residues. This CDR3 reads CAWSLDNSYEQYF. The DNA of the CDR3 is TGTGCCTGGAGCTTGGACAACTCCTACGAGCAGTACTTC.

The rearrangement uses TRBV6-4 and TRBJ1-2; the match to TRBD1 covers 9 bases. Germline CDR1 is MRHNA and CDR2 is SNTAGT. The CDR3 is made up of 16 amino acids. V lost 6 bases, J lost 2 bases, and 10 bases stayed unmatched. The CDR3 DNA follows: TGTGCCAGCAGCCCCCTCCCTGGACAGGGGAACTATGGCTACACCTTC. Its protein product is CASSPLPGQGNYGYTF.

The genes are TRBV5-4 and TRBJ1-1, with D unresolved. V was clipped by 4 bases and J by 5 bases, with 21 bases between them. The length of the CDR3 is 16 residues. CDR1 is SGHNT, CDR2 YYREEE, per germline (reference sequence). CDR3 loop: CASSRIFVDGGTEAFF. The CDR3 DNA follows: TGTGCCAGCAGCCGAATTTTCGTAGATGGAGGTACTGAAGCTTTCTTT.

As regards this clone: The sample has other DNA sequences that encode this CDR3 too. The chain uses TRBV5-1 and TRBJ1-4, with D maybe TRBD1 (5 bases). The germline V gene has CDR1 SGHRS and CDR2 YFSETQ. This CDR3 is 14 amino acids long. Trimming shortened V by 2 bases and J by 5 bases, and 10 bases separated the two germline ends. The DNA of the CDR3 is TGCGCCAGCAGCTTCGGGGGTTCCAATGAAAAACTGTTTTTT. The encoded protein is CASSFGGSNEKLFF.

The chain couples TRBV6-1 to TRBJ1-1; TRBD1 agrees at 8 bases. V gave up 3 bases and J gave up 10 bases; unmatched junction bases: 10. CDR3 size: 14 residues. Germline V CDR1 and CDR2: MNHNS, SASEGT. CDR3 sequence reads: CASSERTTGAGAFF. The CDR3 region has the DNA TGTGCCAGCAGTGAGAGAACGACAGGGGCAGGAGCTTTCTTT.

The rearrangement joins TRBV2 to TRBJ1-2; 9 nucleotides agree with TRBD1. CDR3 length: 18 residues. CDR1 is SNHLY, CDR2 FYNNEI, per germline. V gave up 4 bases and J gave up 0 bases; unmatched junction bases: 12. This CDR3 is CASSGWTGEPSTNYGYTF. DNA for the CDR3: TGTGCCAGCAGTGGGTGGACAGGGGAGCCTTCAACTAACTATGGCTACACCTTC.

V and J are TRBV5-4 and TRBJ1-2; 9 nucleotides agree with TRBD1. The J segment lost 3 bases and the V segment lost 0 bases, leaving 0 bases of the junction unmatched. The CDR3 totals 14 residues. Germline loops: CDR1 SGHNT, CDR2 YYREEE (reference sequence). The CDR3 reads CASSLGQGDYGYTF. The CDR3 coding sequence is TGTGCCAGCAGCTTGGGACAGGGGGACTATGGCTACACCTTC. The complete variable domain, with remaining parts taken from reference TRBV5-4 and TRBJ1-2, reads ETGVTQSPTHLIKTRGQQVTLRCSSQSGHNTVSWYQQALGQGPQFIFQYYREEENGRGNFPPRFSGLQFPNYSSELNVNALELDDSALYLCASSLGQGDYGYTFGSGTRLTVV.

The chain recombines TRBV9 with TRBJ1-1, with D possibly TRBD1 on 6 matching bases. CDR1 and CDR2 from the germline V gene are SGDLS and YYNGEE. Trimming left V 4 bases short and J 5 bases short, with 15 bases between. This CDR3 contains 14 residues. CDR3 region: CASSPGQIGTEAFF. The CDR3 DNA sequence: TGTGCCAGCAGCCCGGGACAAATTGGAACTGAAGCTTTCTTT.

The V call is TRBV6-5, the J call TRBJ2-1, with a possible D match to TRBD1 (5 bases). This CDR3 contains 16 residues. Germline values: CDR1 MNHEY, CDR2 SVGAGI. Trimming removed 4 bases from V and 2 bases from J, with 15 bases in between. The CDR3 DNA reads TGTGCCAGCAGTTCTTTGAACAGGTATACCTACAATGAGCAGTTCTTC. This gives the protein CASSSLNRYTYNEQFF.

The chain links TRBV18 to TRBJ1-5; D not resolved. There are 15 residues in the CDR3. CDR1 KGHSH and CDR2 LQKENI come from the germline V gene. V was pared by 2 bases and J by 7 bases, with 15 bases between. CDR3 nucleotide sequence: TGTGCCAGCTCACCAGGAAGGCAGCAAAGGCAGCCCCAGCATTTT. Its translation is CASSPGRQQRQPQHF.

The V call is TRBV4-1, the J call TRBJ1-1, with D tentatively TRBD1 (5 bases). The CDR3 extends over 15 amino acids. Looked up from germline, CDR1 is MGHRA and CDR2 is YSYEKL. Trimming removed 3 bases at V and 4 bases at J, with 15 bases between. CDR3 loop: CASSHSQVGSTEAFF. The DNA of the CDR3 is TGCGCCAGCAGCCATTCACAGGTCGGGAGCACTGAAGCTTTCTTT.

The gene calls are TRBV5-4 and TRBJ1-1; no definite D call. CDR1 is SGHNT and CDR2 is YYREEE in the germline V gene (reference sequence). Trimming shortened V by 2 bases and J by 1 base, and 15 bases separated the two germline ends. The CDR3 extends over 16 amino acids. The CDR3 sequence is CASSFITERPNTEAFF. CDR3 in DNA: TGTGCCAGCAGCTTTATTACGGAAAGACCGAACACTGAAGCTTTCTTT.

The chain uses TRBV19 and TRBJ1-2; D uncertain. Per germline, CDR1 LNHDA and CDR2 SQIVND (reference sequence). V lost 7 bases and J 7 bases, leaving 10 bases between the germline ends. The CDR3 is made up of 11 amino acids. CDR3 nucleotide sequence: TGTGCCAGTACGACACGGCGTGGCTACACCTTC. Translation gives CASTTRRGYTF.

The CDR3 DNA sequence: TGTGCCAGCAGCCAAGAAGTGAATTCACCCCTCCACTTT. This gives the protein CASSQEVNSPLHF. The chain uses TRBV4-2 and TRBJ1-6; D is unresolved. Germline-derived CDR1 and CDR2 are LGHNA and YNFKEQ. CDR3 length: 13 residues. V was pared by 0 bases and J by 7 bases, with 4 bases between.